Listed below are T cell receptor beta chains from one sample, sequenced in a study of cytomegalovirus exposure and HLA in healthy donors. Generated by immunoSEQ multiplex PCR, the TCRdb table keeps only in-frame clones and is missing some. The table has 55,000 to 80,000 clones, approximately 95% seen once. The source material was PBMCs. These receptor sequences come from a woman under 30 in good health and CMV-seropositive. Both conserved end residues are part of each CDR3. Fields, in order: CDR3 DNA, CDR3 protein, CDR3 length, clone size, D gene, J gene, V gene. The D gene is left open where the match is weak. Clone size is given for some rows only: seen once, a few or many times, or a class if the clone is expanded.

cdr3_nt: TGTGCCAGTAGTCCGGGACAGAGCACCGGGGAGCTGTTTTTT
cdr3_aa: CASSPGQSTGELFF
cdr3_length: 14
clone_size: NA
d_call: TRBD1
j_call: TRBJ2-2
v_call: TRBV19

cdr3_nt: TGTGCCAGTAGTATAGGTGGAAGCTCTGCCGCAGGCCCGGCCGGGGAGCTGTTTTTT
cdr3_aa: CASSIGGSSAAGPAGELFF
cdr3_length: 19
clone_size: NA
d_call: NA
j_call: TRBJ2-2
v_call: TRBV19

cdr3_nt: TGTGCCAGCAGCTCCAGGGGGCTCCAAGAGACCCAGTACTTC
cdr3_aa: CASSSRGLQETQYF
cdr3_length: 14
clone_size: NA
d_call: TRBD1
j_call: TRBJ2-5
v_call: TRBV13

cdr3_nt: TGTGCCAGCAGCCTGCGGGATCTCCAGTTCTTC
cdr3_aa: CASSLRDLQFF
cdr3_length: 11
clone_size: NA
d_call: NA
j_call: TRBJ2-1
v_call: TRBV7-2

cdr3_nt: TGTGCCAGCAGTCCCCGGGACAGGGAACGGCCTGGCTACACCTTC
cdr3_aa: CASSPRDRERPGYTF
cdr3_length: 15
clone_size: once
d_call: TRBD1
j_call: TRBJ1-2
v_call: TRBV6-5

cdr3_nt: TGTGCCAGCAGTCAAAGACTAGCGGGAGCTGTAAACATTCAGTACTTC
cdr3_aa: CASSQRLAGAVNIQYF
cdr3_length: 16
clone_size: NA
d_call: TRBD2
j_call: TRBJ2-4
v_call: TRBV28

cdr3_nt: TGTGCCAGCAGCAGAGGGACAGGGGTATCCTCTGGGGCCAACGTCCTGACTTTC
cdr3_aa: CASSRGTGVSSGANVLTF
cdr3_length: 18
clone_size: NA
d_call: TRBD1
j_call: TRBJ2-6
v_call: TRBV5-5

cdr3_nt: TGTGCCAGCAGCCCGACAAATCAGCCCCAGCATTTT
cdr3_aa: CASSPTNQPQHF
cdr3_length: 12
clone_size: NA
d_call: NA
j_call: TRBJ1-5
v_call: TRBV5-8

cdr3_nt: TGTGCCAGCAGCGTACATCAGGGGGCTGAAGCTTTCTTT
cdr3_aa: CASSVHQGAEAFF
cdr3_length: 13
clone_size: NA
d_call: TRBD1
j_call: TRBJ1-1
v_call: TRBV9

cdr3_nt: TGTGCCAGCAGCGCCTGGGGCGGACAGAACTCTGGAAACACCATATATTTT
cdr3_aa: CASSAWGGQNSGNTIYF
cdr3_length: 17
clone_size: NA
d_call: NA
j_call: TRBJ1-3
v_call: TRBV9

cdr3_nt: TGTGCCAGTAGTATAGTAGCGGGGAATGAGCAGTTCTTC
cdr3_aa: CASSIVAGNEQFF
cdr3_length: 13
clone_size: once
d_call: TRBD2
j_call: TRBJ2-1
v_call: TRBV19

cdr3_nt: TGTGCCAGCAGTTCTACAGGGTGGGCCGGGGAGCTGTTTTTT
cdr3_aa: CASSSTGWAGELFF
cdr3_length: 14
clone_size: NA
d_call: NA
j_call: TRBJ2-2
v_call: TRBV28

cdr3_nt: TGTGCCACCAGCAGAATCATGAACACTGAAGCTTTCTTT
cdr3_aa: CATSRIMNTEAFF
cdr3_length: 13
clone_size: NA
d_call: NA
j_call: TRBJ1-1
v_call: TRBV15

cdr3_nt: TGTGCCAGCAGCTTAACCGGGGGAAGCTCCTACGAGCAGTACTTC
cdr3_aa: CASSLTGGSSYEQYF
cdr3_length: 15
clone_size: once
d_call: NA
j_call: TRBJ2-7
v_call: TRBV7-3

cdr3_nt: TGTGCCAGCAGCTCCGACGGGTTCATTGAGCAGTTCTTC
cdr3_aa: CASSSDGFIEQFF
cdr3_length: 13
clone_size: NA
d_call: NA
j_call: TRBJ2-1
v_call: TRBV5-4

cdr3_nt: TGTGCCAGCAGTGCTTCGACAGGGAATCAAGAGACCCAGTACTTC
cdr3_aa: CASSASTGNQETQYF
cdr3_length: 15
clone_size: NA
d_call: TRBD1
j_call: TRBJ2-5
v_call: TRBV6-1

cdr3_nt: TGTGCCAGCAGCCAAGGACATATGTCGTTACAACTGTTTTTT
cdr3_aa: CASSQGHMSLQLFF
cdr3_length: 14
clone_size: NA
d_call: NA
j_call: TRBJ1-4
v_call: TRBV6-6

cdr3_nt: TGTGCCAGCAGTGTAACGACAGGGGCCGGTAATCAGCCCCAGCATTTT
cdr3_aa: CASSVTTGAGNQPQHF
cdr3_length: 16
clone_size: NA
d_call: TRBD1
j_call: TRBJ1-5
v_call: TRBV6-1

cdr3_nt: TGTGCCAGCAGCCCAATGGGCGGGGGGCGTTCCTACGAGCAGTACTTC
cdr3_aa: CASSPMGGGRSYEQYF
cdr3_length: 16
clone_size: NA
d_call: TRBD2
j_call: TRBJ2-7
v_call: TRBV4-2

cdr3_nt: TGTGCCAGCAGCCATAATACACGGGGTGAAAAACTGTTTTTT
cdr3_aa: CASSHNTRGEKLFF
cdr3_length: 14
clone_size: NA
d_call: NA
j_call: TRBJ1-4
v_call: TRBV7-9

cdr3_nt: TGTGCCAGCTCCCTTGGTGCGGAAGAGACCCAGTACTTC
cdr3_aa: CASSLGAEETQYF
cdr3_length: 13
clone_size: NA
d_call: NA
j_call: TRBJ2-5
v_call: TRBV18

cdr3_nt: TGTGCCAGCAGCCAAGAGGTCTCGGCTGGAAACACCATATATTTT
cdr3_aa: CASSQEVSAGNTIYF
cdr3_length: 15
clone_size: NA
d_call: NA
j_call: TRBJ1-3
v_call: TRBV4-2

cdr3_nt: TGTGCCAGTAGTATTCCCCGGTTCCCTCAGCCCCAGCATTTT
cdr3_aa: CASSIPRFPQPQHF
cdr3_length: 14
clone_size: NA
d_call: NA
j_call: TRBJ1-5
v_call: TRBV19

cdr3_nt: TGTGCCAGCAGTCAAGATGCAGGGAACGATCAGCCCCAGCATTTT
cdr3_aa: CASSQDAGNDQPQHF
cdr3_length: 15
clone_size: few
d_call: NA
j_call: TRBJ1-5
v_call: TRBV7-9

cdr3_nt: TGTGCCAGCAGTTTGGGGGGGGTGGTCACCGGGGAGCTGTTTTTT
cdr3_aa: CASSLGGVVTGELFF
cdr3_length: 15
clone_size: NA
d_call: TRBD2
j_call: TRBJ2-2
v_call: TRBV27

cdr3_nt: TGTGCCAGCAGCAAAGGCGATTTGCCGCGATCCTACGAGCAGTACTTC
cdr3_aa: CASSKGDLPRSYEQYF
cdr3_length: 16
clone_size: once
d_call: NA
j_call: TRBJ2-7
v_call: TRBV21-1

cdr3_nt: TGCGCCAGCAGCTTGGCCGGTCCGTTAGGGGCAAATCCCTTCCGAGACGGAAAACTGTTTTTT
cdr3_aa: CASSLAGPLGANPFRDGKLFF
cdr3_length: 21
clone_size: NA
d_call: NA
j_call: TRBJ1-4
v_call: TRBV5-1

cdr3_nt: TGTGCCAGCAGCTTACGGGAAGTGCAGTTCTTC
cdr3_aa: CASSLREVQFF
cdr3_length: 11
clone_size: NA
d_call: NA
j_call: TRBJ2-1
v_call: TRBV11-2

cdr3_nt: TGTGCCAGCAGTGTTCCCCCGGACAGGTTGAACACTGAAGCTTTCTTT
cdr3_aa: CASSVPPDRLNTEAFF
cdr3_length: 16
clone_size: NA
d_call: TRBD1
j_call: TRBJ1-1
v_call: TRBV2

cdr3_nt: TGTGCCAGCAGTAGGAGGGGGCTGAACACCGGGGAGCTGTTTTTT
cdr3_aa: CASSRRGLNTGELFF
cdr3_length: 15
clone_size: NA
d_call: NA
j_call: TRBJ2-2
v_call: TRBV25-1

cdr3_nt: TGTGCCAGCAGTGAACAACGGACAGCAGGGAACACTGAAGCTTTCTTT
cdr3_aa: CASSEQRTAGNTEAFF
cdr3_length: 16
clone_size: once
d_call: NA
j_call: TRBJ1-1
v_call: TRBV28

cdr3_nt: TGTGCCAGCAGCTTAGATAGGTTGGGCAGGGCTGGTTCCGGGGAGCTGTTTTTT
cdr3_aa: CASSLDRLGRAGSGELFF
cdr3_length: 18
clone_size: NA
d_call: NA
j_call: TRBJ2-2
v_call: TRBV11-2

cdr3_nt: TGTGCCAGCAGCTCCAGCGGGAGGGCCGGCAATGAGCAGTTCTTC
cdr3_aa: CASSSSGRAGNEQFF
cdr3_length: 15
clone_size: NA
d_call: TRBD2
j_call: TRBJ2-1
v_call: TRBV13

cdr3_nt: TGTGCCAGCATCGTCGGGGTAGGGGGAGCCCTCCACTTT
cdr3_aa: CASIVGVGGALHF
cdr3_length: 13
clone_size: few
d_call: NA
j_call: TRBJ1-6
v_call: TRBV5-4

cdr3_nt: TGCGCCAGCAGCCAAGATTCCGTCGGTGCCCCATGGTCCCAGCATTTT
cdr3_aa: CASSQDSVGAPWSQHF
cdr3_length: 16
clone_size: NA
d_call: NA
j_call: TRBJ1-5
v_call: TRBV4-1

cdr3_nt: TGTGCCACACGAGACGGGTCCTACGAGCAGTACTTC
cdr3_aa: CATRDGSYEQYF
cdr3_length: 12
clone_size: NA
d_call: NA
j_call: TRBJ2-7
v_call: TRBV10-3

cdr3_nt: TGTGCCAGCAACCCAACGGGTAGCAATCAGCCCCAGCATTTT
cdr3_aa: CASNPTGSNQPQHF
cdr3_length: 14
clone_size: NA
d_call: NA
j_call: TRBJ1-5
v_call: TRBV6-1

cdr3_nt: TGTGCCAGCAGCTTAGGACTAGCGGGAGATACGCAGTATTTT
cdr3_aa: CASSLGLAGDTQYF
cdr3_length: 14
clone_size: once
d_call: TRBD2
j_call: TRBJ2-3
v_call: TRBV7-3

cdr3_nt: TGTGCCAGCAGTTTCCTGGACAGGGGGGAGGCTGAAGCTTTCTTT
cdr3_aa: CASSFLDRGEAEAFF
cdr3_length: 15
clone_size: NA
d_call: TRBD1
j_call: TRBJ1-1
v_call: TRBV27

cdr3_nt: TGCGCCAGCAGCACGGAACCGGGACAGGGTTTCAACGAGCAGTACTTC
cdr3_aa: CASSTEPGQGFNEQYF
cdr3_length: 16
clone_size: once
d_call: TRBD1
j_call: TRBJ2-7
v_call: TRBV5-1

cdr3_nt: TGTGCCAGCAGCCATTCGCCCCACAGGCCGCATGGCTACACCTTC
cdr3_aa: CASSHSPHRPHGYTF
cdr3_length: 15
clone_size: NA
d_call: NA
j_call: TRBJ1-2
v_call: TRBV14

cdr3_nt: TGTGCCAGCAGCTTAGCAGGGGGCACAGATACGCAGTATTTT
cdr3_aa: CASSLAGGTDTQYF
cdr3_length: 14
clone_size: once
d_call: NA
j_call: TRBJ2-3
v_call: TRBV7-8

cdr3_nt: TGTGCCAGCACCTACAGGGGCGGTAGTGGCTACACCTTC
cdr3_aa: CASTYRGGSGYTF
cdr3_length: 13
clone_size: NA
d_call: TRBD1
j_call: TRBJ1-2
v_call: TRBV11-3

cdr3_nt: TGTGCCAGCTCAAGATCCGGGACAGGGAACAATGAGCAGTTCTTC
cdr3_aa: CASSRSGTGNNEQFF
cdr3_length: 15
clone_size: NA
d_call: TRBD1
j_call: TRBJ2-1
v_call: TRBV18

cdr3_nt: TGTGCCATCAGGACTAGCGGTGGCTACGAGCAGTACTTC
cdr3_aa: CAIRTSGGYEQYF
cdr3_length: 13
clone_size: NA
d_call: TRBD2
j_call: TRBJ2-7
v_call: TRBV6-5

cdr3_nt: TGTGCCAGCAGCTTGGGGGGGAGGGTCCACAATGAGCAGTTCTTC
cdr3_aa: CASSLGGRVHNEQFF
cdr3_length: 15
clone_size: NA
d_call: TRBD2
j_call: TRBJ2-1
v_call: TRBV7-6

cdr3_nt: TGTGCCAGCAGTTTGGGGTCGGGAGGGGCGTACGAGCAGTACTTC
cdr3_aa: CASSLGSGGAYEQYF
cdr3_length: 15
clone_size: NA
d_call: TRBD2
j_call: TRBJ2-7
v_call: TRBV28

cdr3_nt: TGTGCCAGCAGCCAAGACTTGACTACCTCCTACAATGAGCAGTTCTTC
cdr3_aa: CASSQDLTTSYNEQFF
cdr3_length: 16
clone_size: NA
d_call: NA
j_call: TRBJ2-1
v_call: TRBV14

cdr3_nt: TGTGCCAGCTCACAACGAACAGGGGAGAACACTGAAGCTTTCTTT
cdr3_aa: CASSQRTGENTEAFF
cdr3_length: 15
clone_size: NA
d_call: TRBD1
j_call: TRBJ1-1
v_call: TRBV18

cdr3_nt: TGTGCCAGCAGGGAGCCCAGTAATGAAAAACTGTTTTTT
cdr3_aa: CASREPSNEKLFF
cdr3_length: 13
clone_size: NA
d_call: NA
j_call: TRBJ1-4
v_call: TRBV25-1

cdr3_nt: TGCAGCGTTGGTCCTAGCGGGAGGGCCTCCGAGCAGTTCTTC
cdr3_aa: CSVGPSGRASEQFF
cdr3_length: 14
clone_size: NA
d_call: TRBD2
j_call: TRBJ2-1
v_call: TRBV29-1

cdr3_nt: TGTGCCAGCTACCGGGGTCCCCACTCCTACGAGCAGTACTTC
cdr3_aa: CASYRGPHSYEQYF
cdr3_length: 14
clone_size: NA
d_call: NA
j_call: TRBJ2-7
v_call: TRBV6-1

cdr3_nt: TGTGCCAGCTCGAACAGGGGCAAGAACACTGAAGCTTTCTTT
cdr3_aa: CASSNRGKNTEAFF
cdr3_length: 14
clone_size: NA
d_call: TRBD1
j_call: TRBJ1-1
v_call: TRBV28

cdr3_nt: TGTGCCAGCAGCTTAGAGGCGGGCGGCGATCAGCCCCAGCATTTT
cdr3_aa: CASSLEAGGDQPQHF
cdr3_length: 15
clone_size: NA
d_call: NA
j_call: TRBJ1-5
v_call: TRBV7-9

cdr3_nt: TGTGCCAGCAGAACCACAGGAGCCACCGGGGAGCTGTTTTTT
cdr3_aa: CASRTTGATGELFF
cdr3_length: 14
clone_size: NA
d_call: NA
j_call: TRBJ2-2
v_call: TRBV27